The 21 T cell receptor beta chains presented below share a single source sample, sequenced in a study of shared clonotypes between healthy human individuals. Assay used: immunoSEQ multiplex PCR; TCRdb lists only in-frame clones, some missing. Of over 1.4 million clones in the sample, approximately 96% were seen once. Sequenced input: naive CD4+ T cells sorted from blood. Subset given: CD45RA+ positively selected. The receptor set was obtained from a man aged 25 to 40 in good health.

CDR3 DNA sequence: TGCAGCGCCGGGGGGCCCTTGACTAGCGGGTACAATGAGCAGTTCTTC. Translating it yields CSAGGPLTSGYNEQFF. The rearrangement uses TRBV29-1 and TRBJ2-1; 10 positions match TRBD2. V lost 7 bases and J lost 4; bases outside the gene matches: 13. CDR1 and CDR2 from the germline V gene are SQVTM and ANQGSEA. CDR3 length: 16 amino acids.

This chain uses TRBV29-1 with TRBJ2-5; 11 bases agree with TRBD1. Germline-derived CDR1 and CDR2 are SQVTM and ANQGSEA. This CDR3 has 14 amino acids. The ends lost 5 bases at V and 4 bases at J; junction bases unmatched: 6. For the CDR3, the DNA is TGCAGCGTTACCGGGACAGGGGGGGTAGAGACCCAGTACTTC. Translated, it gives CSVTGTGGVETQYF.

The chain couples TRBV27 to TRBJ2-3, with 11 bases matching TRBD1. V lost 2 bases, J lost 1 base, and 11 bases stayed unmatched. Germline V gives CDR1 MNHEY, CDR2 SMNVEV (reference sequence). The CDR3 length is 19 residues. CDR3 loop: CASSLNRRDRGSRTDTQYF. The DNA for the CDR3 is TGTGCCAGCAGTTTAAACCGCAGGGACAGGGGGTCCCGCACAGATACGCAGTATTTT.

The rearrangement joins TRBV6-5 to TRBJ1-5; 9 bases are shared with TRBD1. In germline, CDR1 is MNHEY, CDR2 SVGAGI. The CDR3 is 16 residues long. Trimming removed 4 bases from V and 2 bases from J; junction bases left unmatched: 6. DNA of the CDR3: TGTGCCAGCAGTTTAACCGGGACAGGGCGCAATCAGCCCCAGCATTTT. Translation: CASSLTGTGRNQPQHF.

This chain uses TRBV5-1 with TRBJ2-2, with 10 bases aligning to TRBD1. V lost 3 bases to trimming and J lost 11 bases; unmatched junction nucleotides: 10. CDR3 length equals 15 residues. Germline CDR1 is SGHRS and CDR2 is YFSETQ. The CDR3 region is CASSSTGGRMAELFF. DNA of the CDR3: TGCGCCAGCAGCTCGACAGGGGGCCGGATGGCTGAGCTGTTTTTT.

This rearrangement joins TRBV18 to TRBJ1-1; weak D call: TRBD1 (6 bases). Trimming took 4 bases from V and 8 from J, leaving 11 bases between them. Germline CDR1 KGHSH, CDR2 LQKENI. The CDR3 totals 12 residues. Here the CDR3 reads CASSLKDSEAFF. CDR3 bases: TGTGCCAGCTCACTAAAGGACAGCGAAGCTTTCTTT. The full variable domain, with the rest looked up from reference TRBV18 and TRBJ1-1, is NAGVMQNPRHLVRRRGQEARLRCSPMKGHSHVYWYRQLPEEGLKFMVYLQKENIIDESGMPKERFSAEFPKEGPSILRIQQVVRGDSAAYFCASSLKDSEAFFGQGTRLTVV.

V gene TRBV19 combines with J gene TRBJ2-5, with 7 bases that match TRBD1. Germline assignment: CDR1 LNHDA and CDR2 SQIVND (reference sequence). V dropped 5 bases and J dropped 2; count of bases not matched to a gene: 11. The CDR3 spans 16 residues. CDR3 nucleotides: TGTGCCAGTAGTGCAACGACAGGGTTGTGGCAAGAGACCCAGTACTTC. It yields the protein CASSATTGLWQETQYF. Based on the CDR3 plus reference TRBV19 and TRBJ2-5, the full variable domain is DGGITQSPKYLFRKEGQNVTLSCEQNLNHDAMYWYRQDPGQGLRLIYYSQIVNDFQKGDIAEGYSVSREKKESFPLTVTSAQKNPTAFYLCASSATTGLWQETQYFGPGTRLLVL.

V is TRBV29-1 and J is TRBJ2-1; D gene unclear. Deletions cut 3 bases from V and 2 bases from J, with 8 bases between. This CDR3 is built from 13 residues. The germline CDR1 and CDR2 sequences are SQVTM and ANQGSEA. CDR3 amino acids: CSVEERTYNEQFF. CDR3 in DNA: TGCAGCGTTGAGGAGCGAACCTACAATGAGCAGTTCTTC.

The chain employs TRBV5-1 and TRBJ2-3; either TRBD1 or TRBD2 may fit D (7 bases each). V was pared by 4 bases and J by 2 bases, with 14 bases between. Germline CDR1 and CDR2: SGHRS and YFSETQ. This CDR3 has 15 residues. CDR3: CASSRGLADTDTQYF. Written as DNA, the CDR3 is TGCGCCAGCAGCAGGGGGCTAGCGGACACAGATACGCAGTATTTT.

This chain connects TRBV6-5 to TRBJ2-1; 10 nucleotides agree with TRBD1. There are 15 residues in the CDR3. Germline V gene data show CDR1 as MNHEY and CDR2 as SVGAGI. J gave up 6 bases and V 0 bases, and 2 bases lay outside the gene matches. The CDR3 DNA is TGTGCCAGCAGTTACTCCGGGACAGGGGTCAATGAGCAGTTCTTC. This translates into CASSYSGTGVNEQFF.

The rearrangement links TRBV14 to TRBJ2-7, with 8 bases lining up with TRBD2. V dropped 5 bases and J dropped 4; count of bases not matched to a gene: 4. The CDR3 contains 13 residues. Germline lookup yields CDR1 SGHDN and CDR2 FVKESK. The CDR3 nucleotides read TGTGCCAGCAGCTCGGCTAGCGGGTACGAGCAGTACTTC. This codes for CASSSASGYEQYF.

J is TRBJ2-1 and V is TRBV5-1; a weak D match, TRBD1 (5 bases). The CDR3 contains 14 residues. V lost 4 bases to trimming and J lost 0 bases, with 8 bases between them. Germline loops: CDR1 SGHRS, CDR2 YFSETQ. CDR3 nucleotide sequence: TGCGCCAGCAGCGGACAACGCTCCTACAATGAGCAGTTCTTC. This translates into CASSGQRSYNEQFF. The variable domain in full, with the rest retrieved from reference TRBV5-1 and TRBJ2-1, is KAGVTQTPRYLIKTRGQQVTLSCSPISGHRSVSWYQQTPGQGLQFLFEYFSETQRNKGNFPGRFSGRQFSNSRSEMNVSTLELGDSALYLCASSGQRSYNEQFFGPGTRLTVL.

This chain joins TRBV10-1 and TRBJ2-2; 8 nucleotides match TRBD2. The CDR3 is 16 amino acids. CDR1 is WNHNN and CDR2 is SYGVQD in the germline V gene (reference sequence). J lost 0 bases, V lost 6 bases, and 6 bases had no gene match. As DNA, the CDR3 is TGCGCCAGCAGCACTAGCGGTGTCGCGAACACCGGGGAGCTGTTTTTT. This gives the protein CASSTSGVANTGELFF.

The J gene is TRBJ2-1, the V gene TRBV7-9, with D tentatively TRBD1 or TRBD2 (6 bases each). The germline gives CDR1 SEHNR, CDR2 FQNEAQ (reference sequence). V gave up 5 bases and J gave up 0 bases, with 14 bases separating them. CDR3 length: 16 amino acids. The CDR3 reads CASSVPKGGSYNEQFF. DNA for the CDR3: TGTGCCAGCAGCGTCCCAAAGGGGGGCTCCTACAATGAGCAGTTCTTC.

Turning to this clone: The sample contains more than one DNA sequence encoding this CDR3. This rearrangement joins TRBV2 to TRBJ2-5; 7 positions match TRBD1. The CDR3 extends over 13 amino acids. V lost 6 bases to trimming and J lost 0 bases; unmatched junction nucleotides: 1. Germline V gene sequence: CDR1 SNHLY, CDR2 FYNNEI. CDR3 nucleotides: TGTGCCAGCAGCGGGACAGACCAAGAGACCCAGTACTTC. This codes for CASSGTDQETQYF.

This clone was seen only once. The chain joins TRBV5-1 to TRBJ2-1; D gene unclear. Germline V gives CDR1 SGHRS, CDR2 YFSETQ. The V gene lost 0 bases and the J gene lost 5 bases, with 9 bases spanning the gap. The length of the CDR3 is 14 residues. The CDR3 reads CASSLADDHNEQFF. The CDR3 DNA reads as TGCGCCAGCAGCTTGGCGGATGATCACAATGAGCAGTTCTTC.

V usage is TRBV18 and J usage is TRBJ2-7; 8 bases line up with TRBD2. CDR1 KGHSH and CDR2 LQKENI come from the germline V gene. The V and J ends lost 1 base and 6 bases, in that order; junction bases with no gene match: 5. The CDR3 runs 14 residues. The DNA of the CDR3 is TGTGCCAGCTCACCACTAGCGGGACCCTTCGAGCAGTACTTC. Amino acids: CASSPLAGPFEQYF.

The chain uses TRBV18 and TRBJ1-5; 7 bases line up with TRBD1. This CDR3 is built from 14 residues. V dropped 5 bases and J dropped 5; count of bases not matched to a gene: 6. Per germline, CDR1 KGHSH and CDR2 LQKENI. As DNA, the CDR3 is TGTGCCAGCTCAGGGGACAGCTATTATCAGCCCCAGCATTTT. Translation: CASSGDSYYQPQHF. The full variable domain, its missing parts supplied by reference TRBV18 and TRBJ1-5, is NAGVMQNPRHLVRRRGQEARLRCSPMKGHSHVYWYRQLPEEGLKFMVYLQKENIIDESGMPKERFSAEFPKEGPSILRIQQVVRGDSAAYFCASSGDSYYQPQHFGDGTRLSIL.

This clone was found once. CDR3 DNA: TGCGCCAGCAGCTTGACGGGAGGGATTGCCGGAAACACCATATATTTT. The encoded protein is CASSLTGGIAGNTIYF. The rearrangement links TRBV5-1 to TRBJ1-3; D unresolved. Germline V gene sequence: CDR1 SGHRS, CDR2 YFSETQ. This CDR3 has 16 residues. Trimming removed 1 base from V and 4 bases from J, with 15 bases in between.

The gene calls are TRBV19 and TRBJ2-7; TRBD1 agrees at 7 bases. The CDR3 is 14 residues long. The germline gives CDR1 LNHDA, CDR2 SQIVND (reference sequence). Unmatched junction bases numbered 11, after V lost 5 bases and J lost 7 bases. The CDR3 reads CASSAIDRVGEQYF. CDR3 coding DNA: TGTGCCAGTAGTGCCATAGACAGGGTCGGAGAGCAGTACTTC.

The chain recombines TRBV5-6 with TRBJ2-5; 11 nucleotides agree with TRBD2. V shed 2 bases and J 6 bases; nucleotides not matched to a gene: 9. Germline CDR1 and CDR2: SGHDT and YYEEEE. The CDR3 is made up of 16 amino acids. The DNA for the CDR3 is TGTGCCAGCAGCTTCAGGGGACTAGCGGTTTTGAAGACCCAGTACTTC. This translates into CASSFRGLAVLKTQYF. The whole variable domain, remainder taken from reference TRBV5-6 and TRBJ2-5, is DAGVTQSPTHLIKTRGQQVTLRCSPKSGHDTVSWYQQALGQGPQFIFQYYEEEERQRGNFPDRFSGHQFPNYSSELNVNALLLGDSALYLCASSFRGLAVLKTQYFGPGTRLLVL.